The 11 T cell receptor beta chains below come from one sample, sequenced in a study of cytomegalovirus exposure and HLA in healthy donors. The PCR ran on 60 Vbeta and 13 Jbeta primers. Using immunoSEQ multiplex PCR, the repertoire was profiled, and TCRdb retains in-frame clones only, with some absent. The table for this sample gives about 60,000 clones. The sample consisted of PBMCs. The receptors stem from a man aged 45-60 years in good health and CMV-seropositive.

About this clone itself: One end of the junction does not line up with germline, which may come from a read error. J is TRBJ1-1 and V is TRBV30; D is uncertain. Germline values: CDR1 GTSNPN, CDR2 SVGIG (reference sequence). The CDR3 length is 14 residues. CDR3 DNA: TGTGCCTGGAAAGAGGGTACGGTGAACACTGAAGATTTCTTT. It is translated as CAWKEGTVNTEDFF.

The chain carries TRBV4-2 and TRBJ2-7; 8 bases agree with TRBD2. Germline V gene lookup returns CDR1 LGHNA and CDR2 YNFKEQ. The CDR3 contains 15 residues. The V gene end was trimmed by 0 bases and the J gene end by 3 bases; junction bases not matched to a gene: 4. The DNA for the CDR3 is TGTGCCAGCAGCCAAGAGGTCGCGGGGGGCTACGAGCAGTACTTC. Protein: CASSQEVAGGYEQYF.

The chain combines TRBV4-3 with TRBJ1-1; D call uncertain. Germline CDR1 LGHNA, CDR2 YSLEER. The CDR3 has 16 amino acids. Trimming removed 0 bases at V and 1 base at J, with 12 bases between. The CDR3 coding sequence is TGCGCCAGCAGCCAAGAATTGACTCTCTGGAACACTGAAGCTTTCTTT. Its protein is CASSQELTLWNTEAFF.

This chain connects TRBV2 to TRBJ1-2, with D unresolved. This CDR3 comprises 14 residues. The germline gives CDR1 SNHLY, CDR2 FYNNEI. V gave up 1 base and J gave up 0 bases, with 6 bases separating them. The DNA of the CDR3 is TGTGCCAGCAGTGAAGGGACTTCTAACTATGGCTACACCTTC. This gives the protein CASSEGTSNYGYTF.

The V call is TRBV27, the J call TRBJ1-2; 7 nucleotides line up with TRBD1. CDR3 length equals 16 residues. Germline CDR1 reads MNHEY; CDR2 reads SMNVEV (reference sequence). The V segment lost 5 bases and the J segment 8 bases; nucleotides outside the gene matches: 17. The CDR3 region has the DNA TGTGCCAGCAGTGGTTACAGGGGTACTATGCGTCAGGGCTACACCTTC. As protein: CASSGYRGTMRQGYTF.

CDR3 sequence (DNA): TGTGCCAGCTCACCGGACAGGGGGCGGCCTGAAGCTTTCTTT. As protein: CASSPDRGRPEAFF. The V gene is TRBV18, the J gene TRBJ1-1; TRBD1 agrees at 11 bases. The CDR3 extends over 14 amino acids. The germline V gene has CDR1 KGHSH and CDR2 LQKENI. The J segment lost 6 bases and the V segment lost 3 bases, leaving 3 bases of the junction unmatched.

This chain links TRBV18 with TRBJ1-2; D remains unclear. The germline gives CDR1 KGHSH, CDR2 LQKENI. V dropped 5 bases and J dropped 4 bases, with 11 bases sitting between them. The CDR3 runs to 13 residues. CDR3 DNA sequence: TGTGCCAGCTCAACAACAGACACCTATGGCTACACCTTC. This codes for CASSTTDTYGYTF.

DNA of the CDR3: TGTGCCAGCAGCCAAGAATGGCCTACCGGGGAGCTGTTTTTT. It yields the protein CASSQEWPTGELFF. The gene calls are TRBV4-2 and TRBJ2-2; no definite D call. CDR1 is LGHNA, CDR2 YNFKEQ, per germline. Trimming pared 0 bases from V and 5 bases from J, leaving 7 bases between. This CDR3 is 14 amino acids long.

V is TRBV28 and J is TRBJ1-5; D ambiguous. Trimming took off 3 bases at V and 3 bases at J, with 9 bases between the two ends. The CDR3 has 14 amino acids. The V gene's germline CDR1 is MDHEN and CDR2 SYDVKM. CDR3 sequence: CASSLPGDNQPQHF. In nucleotides, the CDR3 is TGTGCCAGCAGTTTGCCCGGGGACAATCAGCCCCAGCATTTT.

This sequence joins TRBV2 and TRBJ1-5; D gene ambiguous. The V end lost 3 bases, the J end lost 4 bases, and 4 bases lay between the germline ends. The CDR3 has 12 amino acids. Looked up from germline, CDR1 is SNHLY and CDR2 is FYNNEI. CDR3 loop: CASSESNQPQHF. Written as DNA, the CDR3 is TGTGCCAGCAGTGAGTCAAATCAGCCCCAGCATTTT.

In DNA form, the CDR3 reads TGTGCCAGCAGCCGCCAGCAGGGGAAGAACACTGAAGCTTTCTTT. Translating gives CASSRQQGKNTEAFF. This chain links TRBV5-4 with TRBJ1-1, with a tentative D call TRBD1 (6 bases). Per germline, CDR1 SGHNT and CDR2 YYREEE (reference sequence). Trimming removed 4 bases at V and 1 base at J, with 14 bases between. The CDR3 is 15 residues long. The variable domain in full, with the rest retrieved from reference TRBV5-4 and TRBJ1-1, is ETGVTQSPTHLIKTRGQQVTLRCSSQSGHNTVSWYQQALGQGPQFIFQYYREEENGRGNFPPRFSGLQFPNYSSELNVNALELDDSALYLCASSRQQGKNTEAFFGQGTRLTVV.